These 16 T cell receptor beta chains share one sample of origin, sequenced in a study of control samples from healthy donors and cancer patients. The protocol was immunoSEQ multiplex PCR, while the TCRdb copy is restricted to in-frame clones and leaves out a portion. In the table there are roughly 100,000 clones, approximately 90% of which are singletons. Sample: blood. The receptors shown here come from a woman under 30 in good health.

The chain is built from TRBV25-1 and TRBJ1-4; D not resolved. Germline V gives CDR1 MGHDK, CDR2 SYGVNS. The CDR3 extends over 15 amino acids. The ends were cut back, 6 bases at V and 4 bases at J, with 15 bases in the middle. The chain's CDR3 is CASRRGLAYNEKLFF. In DNA form, the CDR3 reads TGTGCCAGCAGGCGCGGACTTGCCTATAATGAAAAACTGTTTTTT.

This chain uses TRBV2 with TRBJ1-5; D might be TRBD1 (6 bases). The CDR3 consists of 17 residues. The germline gives CDR1 SNHLY, CDR2 FYNNEI. V was cut by 4 bases and J by 5 bases, with 21 bases left in between. For the CDR3, the DNA is TGTGCCAGCAGTGGCCTGAATCAGGGGTTGGTCGATCAGCCCCAGCATTTT. Encoded protein: CASSGLNQGLVDQPQHF.

This chain links TRBV19 with TRBJ1-2, with 9 bases matching TRBD1. The CDR3 runs to 15 residues. The V gene's germline CDR1 is LNHDA and CDR2 SQIVND (reference sequence). Unmatched junction bases numbered 8, after V lost 6 bases and J lost 3 bases. The CDR3 protein is CASSPDRGGYYGYTF. The CDR3 DNA sequence: TGTGCCAGTAGCCCTGACAGGGGGGGCTACTATGGCTACACCTTC.

The V call is TRBV2, the J call TRBJ2-3; tentatively, D is TRBD2 (5 bases). The CDR3 consists of 17 residues. The V and J ends lost 2 bases and 3 bases respectively, with 18 bases between them. Germline V CDR1 and CDR2: SNHLY, FYNNEI. The CDR3 is CASSEFKLDSMTDTQYF. The CDR3 DNA sequence: TGTGCCAGCAGTGAATTCAAATTGGACTCAATGACAGATACGCAGTATTTT.

The V and J genes are TRBV12-3 or TRBV12-4 and TRBJ1-2; D is ambiguous. The CDR3 extends over 13 amino acids. Trimming left V 2 bases short and J 6 bases short, with 10 bases between. CDR3 region: CASSLWTSNGYTF. CDR3 sequence (DNA): TGTGCCAGCAGTTTATGGACCTCTAATGGCTACACCTTC.

Here the CDR3 DNA reads TGTGCCAGCAGTGACCACAGGGGGACTAGCGGCTACACCTTC. Protein sequence: CASSDHRGTSGYTF. V gene TRBV25-1 combines with J gene TRBJ1-2, with 8 bases matching TRBD1. V was pared by 3 bases and J by 8 bases, with 8 bases of the junction left unmatched. Per germline, CDR1 MGHDK and CDR2 SYGVNS. CDR3 size: 14 residues.

This chain uses TRBV6-6 with TRBJ2-7; D is unresolved. Per the germline V gene, CDR1 is MNHNY and CDR2 is SVGAGI (reference sequence). Trimming cost V 0 bases and J 4 bases, with 7 bases left between them. The CDR3 sequence is 13 residues long. The CDR3 spells CASSYSTFYEQYF. The CDR3 DNA reads TGTGCCAGCAGTTACTCGACATTTTACGAGCAGTACTTC.

The chain joins TRBV28 to TRBJ2-1; 10 nucleotides agree with TRBD1. This CDR3 is built from 16 residues. Germline values: CDR1 MDHEN, CDR2 SYDVKM. V shed 4 bases, J shed 8 bases, and the junction held 11 bases outside the gene matches. CDR3 region: CASSYVVGTGDHEQFF. CDR3 in DNA: TGTGCCAGCAGTTATGTCGTAGGGACAGGGGATCATGAGCAGTTCTTC.

The J gene is TRBJ2-1, the V gene TRBV6-4, with a tentative D call TRBD2 (6 bases). Germline-derived CDR1 and CDR2 are MRHNA and SNTAGT. V was trimmed by 0 bases and J by 10 bases, leaving 16 bases between them. The CDR3 has 15 amino acids. DNA of the CDR3: TGTGCCAGCAGTGACTCGAGGTTACCACTAGCCGAGCAGTTCTTC. Translated, it gives CASSDSRLPLAEQFF.

The V and J genes are TRBV10-2 and TRBJ1-2, with D maybe TRBD1 (6 bases). This CDR3 is built from 13 residues. Germline V gene data show CDR1 as WSHSY and CDR2 as SAAADI. V lost 4 bases to trimming and J lost 8 bases, with 14 bases between them. The CDR3 DNA reads as TGCGCCAGCAGTGTTTCCGGGGGCAACGGCTACACCTTC. It encodes CASSVSGGNGYTF.

V gene TRBV19 combines with J gene TRBJ2-5; 7 positions match TRBD1. The V gene end was trimmed by 4 bases and the J gene end by 5 bases; junction bases not matched to a gene: 4. Germline CDR1 LNHDA, CDR2 SQIVND (reference sequence). This CDR3 is built from 13 residues. The CDR3 reads CASSKTGSETQYF. CDR3 sequence (DNA): TGTGCCAGTAGTAAGACAGGGAGCGAGACCCAGTACTTC.

The chain is built from TRBV4-3 and TRBJ2-3; 7 bases agree with TRBD2. The CDR3 covers 16 residues. Germline-derived CDR1 and CDR2 are LGHNA and YSLEER. J gave up 2 bases and V 1 base, and 6 bases lay outside the gene matches. CDR3 DNA: TGCGCCAGCAGCCAAGCCGGGAGGCTTAACACAGATACGCAGTATTTT. Residues: CASSQAGRLNTDTQYF.

The chain combines TRBV5-1 with TRBJ1-4; TRBD1 matches at 7 bases. Germline V gene data show CDR1 as SGHRS and CDR2 as YFSETQ. CDR3 size: 14 residues. With V trimmed by 6 bases and J by 12 bases, 14 bases remained unmatched. The CDR3: CASKEQGSSMELFF. DNA of the CDR3: TGCGCCAGCAAGGAACAGGGGAGTTCGATGGAACTGTTTTTT. The entire variable domain, with the rest obtained from reference TRBV5-1 and TRBJ1-4, is as follows: KAGVTQTPRYLIKTRGQQVTLSCSPISGHRSVSWYQQTPGQGLQFLFEYFSETQRNKGNFPGRFSGRQFSNSRSEMNVSTLELGDSALYLCASKEQGSSMELFFGSGTQLSVL.

This rearrangement joins TRBV28 to TRBJ1-1; no firm D call. CDR3 length: 12 amino acids. The germline V and J ends were trimmed by 8 bases and 3 bases, with 10 bases remaining between them. Germline V gene data show CDR1 as MDHEN and CDR2 as SYDVKM. CDR3 region: CASWRWDTEAFF. In DNA form, the CDR3 reads TGTGCCAGCTGGAGATGGGACACTGAAGCTTTCTTT.

This clone was picked up one time. The V call is TRBV28, the J call TRBJ1-1; D unresolved. Germline values: CDR1 MDHEN, CDR2 SYDVKM. The CDR3 length is 12 residues. Trimming stripped 3 bases from V and 9 bases from J, with 11 bases between. CDR3 amino acids: CASSFAAGKAFF. The CDR3 DNA reads as TGTGCCAGCAGTTTTGCGGCGGGTAAAGCTTTCTTT.

This chain connects TRBV18 to TRBJ1-4; D is perhaps TRBD1 (6 bases). V lost 3 bases, J lost 2 bases, and 10 bases lay in between. The CDR3 has 15 residues. The germline V gene has CDR1 KGHSH and CDR2 LQKENI. CDR3 sequence (DNA): TGTGCCAGCTCACCCCGGGGGGGCACTAATGAAAAACTGTTTTTT. Translated, it gives CASSPRGGTNEKLFF.